Sequencing of this T cell receptor (beta chain) was carried out in a study of shared clonotypes between healthy human individuals. Turning to the study itself: Donor composition was a couple of women and a few men, aged 18 to 49.

The donors, all of them Caucasian adults, lived in Nashville, Tennessee. Researchers partitioned CD4+ cells into CD45RA+ naive and CD45RA-negative memory subsets. On sorted subsets, replicate PCRs used 150 to 250 ng DNA, or 31,000 or so T cell genomes. Only in-frame clones appear in the TCRdb table, and some are missing; sequencing was by immunoSEQ multiplex PCR. The table includes about 1.5 million clones, about 98% detected once. Germline loops: CDR1 MNHNS, CDR2 SASEGT. Trimming stripped 0 bases from V and 8 bases from J, with 16 bases between. CDR3 length: 15 amino acids. Sequencing input: naive CD4+ T cells sorted from blood. Subset of the sample: CD45RA+ positively selected. V usage is TRBV6-1 and J usage is TRBJ1-2; possibly TRBD1 for D (5 bases). The receptor comes from a man in his thirties or forties in good health. The CDR3 here is CASSEAGRVVYGYTF. The CDR3 DNA sequence: TGTGCCAGCAGTGAAGCCGGCAGGGTCGTTTACGGCTACACCTTC.